This TCR beta chain emerged from a study of blood T cell repertoires in COVID-19. Individuals drawn from 20 to 30 US areas were roughly 18 to 95 years old. Recovered Cohort 3 donors showed two negative PCRs, clearance, or symptom resolution. Assay: immunoSEQ multiplex PCR; the TCRdb copy retains only in-frame clones and omits some. This repertoire shows around 330,000 clones, 87% found once; its top ten account for 8% to 9.5%. Source material: PBMCs or T cells enriched from blood (not recorded which). This sequence was found in a woman younger than 35 who had recovered from COVID-19.

The CDR3 coding sequence is TGTGCCAGCAGCTTAAGACGAGCGGGGACCTACGAGCAGTACTTC. Encoded protein: CASSLRRAGTYEQYF. The rearrangement links TRBV7-3 to TRBJ2-7; 7 bases align to TRBD2. CDR3 length equals 15 residues. CDR1 is SGHTA and CDR2 is FQGTGA in the germline V gene. Trimming took 1 base from V and 2 from J; bases not matched to a gene: 5. Together with reference TRBV7-3 and TRBJ2-7, the CDR3 gives the full variable domain: GAGVSQTPSNKVTEKGKYVELRCDPISGHTALYWYRQSLGQGPEFLIYFQGTGAADDSGLPNDRFFAVRPEGSVSTLKIQRTERGDSAVYLCASSLRRAGTYEQYFGPGTRLTVT.